This T cell receptor (beta chain) was captured in a study of spatial heterogeneity in lung cancer. Across the study: Matched bulk RNA-seq gave a T cell module score that correlated strongly with tumor-region TCR transcript counts. The mean occurrence of each unique TCR and UMI combination in raw reads exceeded eight. Findings of the study overall: Tumor mutation counts were tracked by expanded intratumoral alpha and beta TCR counts. Ubiquitous and regional nonsynonymous mutations were each tracked by the matching count of ubiquitous or regional expanded TCRs.

TCRdb analysed the 5' RACE reads with MiXCR anew, one entry per CDR3 protein. The sample lists about 5,700 distinct CDR3 sequences, over 10% occurring once. This CDR3 has 18 residues. V trimming: 0 bases; J trimming: 5 bases; junction bases outside the gene matches: 13. Germline V CDR1 and CDR2: SGHVS, FQNEAQ. Described time point: sample taken at primary tumor resection. There are many counts of this clonotype. The antigen remains unidentified. V gene TRBV7-8 combines with J gene TRBJ2-1, with 7 bases fitting TRBD2. This specimen was lung tumor tissue, taken at surgery. This sequence originates from a female donor with early-stage non-small cell lung cancer. CDR3 DNA: TGTGCCAGCAGCTTAGCATTTTCGGGACTACAAATCAACAATGAGCAGTTCTTC. Translated: CASSLAFSGLQINNEQFF.